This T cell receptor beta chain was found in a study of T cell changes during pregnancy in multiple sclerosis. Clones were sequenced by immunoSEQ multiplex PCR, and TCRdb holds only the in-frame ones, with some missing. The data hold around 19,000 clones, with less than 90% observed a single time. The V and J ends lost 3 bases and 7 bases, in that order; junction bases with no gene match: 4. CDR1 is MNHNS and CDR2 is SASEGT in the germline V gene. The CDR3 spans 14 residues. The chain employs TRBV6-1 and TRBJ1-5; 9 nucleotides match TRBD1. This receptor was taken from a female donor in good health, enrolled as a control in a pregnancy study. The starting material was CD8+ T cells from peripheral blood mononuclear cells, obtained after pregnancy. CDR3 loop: CASSEPGTGQPQHF. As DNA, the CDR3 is TGTGCCAGCAGTGAGCCCGGGACAGGGCAGCCCCAGCATTTT.